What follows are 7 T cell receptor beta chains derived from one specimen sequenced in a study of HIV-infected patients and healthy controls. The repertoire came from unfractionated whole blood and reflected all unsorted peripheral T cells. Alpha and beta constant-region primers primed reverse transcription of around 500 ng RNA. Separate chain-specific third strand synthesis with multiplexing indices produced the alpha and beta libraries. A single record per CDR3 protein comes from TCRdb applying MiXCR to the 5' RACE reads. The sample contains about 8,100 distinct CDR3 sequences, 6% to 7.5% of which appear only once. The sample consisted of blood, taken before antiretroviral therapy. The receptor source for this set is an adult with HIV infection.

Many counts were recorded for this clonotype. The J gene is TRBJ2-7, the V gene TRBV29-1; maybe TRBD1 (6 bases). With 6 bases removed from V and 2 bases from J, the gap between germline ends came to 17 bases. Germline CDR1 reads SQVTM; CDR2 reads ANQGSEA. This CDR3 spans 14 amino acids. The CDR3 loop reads CSVWYREWAYEQYF. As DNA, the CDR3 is TGCAGCGTCTGGTACAGGGAATGGGCCTACGAGCAGTACTTC.

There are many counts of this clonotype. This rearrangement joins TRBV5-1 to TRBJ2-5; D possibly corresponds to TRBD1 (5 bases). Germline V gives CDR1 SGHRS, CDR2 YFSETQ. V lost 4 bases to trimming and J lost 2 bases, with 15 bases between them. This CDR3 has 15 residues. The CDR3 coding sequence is TGCGCCAGCAGCCTGACAGACACAAGACAAGAGACCCAGTACTTC. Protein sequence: CASSLTDTRQETQYF.

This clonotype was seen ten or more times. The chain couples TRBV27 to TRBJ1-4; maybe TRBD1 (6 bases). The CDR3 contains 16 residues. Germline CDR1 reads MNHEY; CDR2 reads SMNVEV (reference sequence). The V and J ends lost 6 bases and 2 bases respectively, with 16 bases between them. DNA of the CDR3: TGTGCCAGCAGACAACAGGGATCCTCGACTAATGAAAAACTGTTTTTT. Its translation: CASRQQGSSTNEKLFF.

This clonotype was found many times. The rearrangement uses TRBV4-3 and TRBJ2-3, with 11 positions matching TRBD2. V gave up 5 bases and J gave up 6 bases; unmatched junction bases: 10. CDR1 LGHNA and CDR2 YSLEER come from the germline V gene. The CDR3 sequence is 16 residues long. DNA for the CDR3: TGCGCCAGCAGCTTTTATAGCGGGGGGGCCAGTGATACGCAGTATTTT. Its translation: CASSFYSGGASDTQYF.

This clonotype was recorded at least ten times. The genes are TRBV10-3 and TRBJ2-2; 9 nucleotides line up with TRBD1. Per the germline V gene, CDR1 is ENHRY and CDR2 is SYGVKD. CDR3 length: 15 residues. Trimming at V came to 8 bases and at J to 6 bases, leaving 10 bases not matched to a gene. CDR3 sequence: CAISEPGQGSGELFF. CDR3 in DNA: TGTGCCATCTCTGAACCGGGACAGGGATCCGGGGAGCTGTTTTTT.

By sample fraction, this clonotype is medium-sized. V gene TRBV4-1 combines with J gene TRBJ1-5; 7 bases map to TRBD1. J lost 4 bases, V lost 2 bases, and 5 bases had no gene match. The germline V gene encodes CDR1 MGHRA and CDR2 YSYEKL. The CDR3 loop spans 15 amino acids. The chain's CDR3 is CASSQTGTVNQPQHF. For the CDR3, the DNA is TGCGCCAGCAGCCAAACCGGGACAGTGAATCAGCCCCAGCATTTT.

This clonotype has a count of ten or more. In nucleotides, the CDR3 is TGTGCCAGCACAGGGGAAGGGTCCGCTTTAGAAGCTTTCTTT. Its protein product is CASTGEGSALEAFF. The genes are TRBV12-3 or TRBV12-4 and TRBJ1-1, with D maybe TRBD1 (6 bases). V lost 7 bases, J lost 8 bases, and 20 bases lay in between. The CDR3 is 14 residues long.